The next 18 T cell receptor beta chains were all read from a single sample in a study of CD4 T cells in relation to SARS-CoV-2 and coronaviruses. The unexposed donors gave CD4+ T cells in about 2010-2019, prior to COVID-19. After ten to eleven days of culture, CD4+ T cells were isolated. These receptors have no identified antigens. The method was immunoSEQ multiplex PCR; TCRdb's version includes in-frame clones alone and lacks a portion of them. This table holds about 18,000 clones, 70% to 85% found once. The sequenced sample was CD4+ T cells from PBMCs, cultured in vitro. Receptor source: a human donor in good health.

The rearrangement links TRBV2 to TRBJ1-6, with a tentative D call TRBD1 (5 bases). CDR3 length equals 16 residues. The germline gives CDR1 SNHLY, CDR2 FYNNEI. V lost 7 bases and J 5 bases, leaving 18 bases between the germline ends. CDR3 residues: CASTPSGMRDNSPLHF. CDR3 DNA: TGTGCCAGCACGCCGTCAGGGATGAGAGATAATTCACCCCTCCACTTT.

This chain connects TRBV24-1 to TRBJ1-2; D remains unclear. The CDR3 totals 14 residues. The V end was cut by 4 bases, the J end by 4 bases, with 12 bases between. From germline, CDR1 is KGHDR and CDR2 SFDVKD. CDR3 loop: CATSEEGIAYGYTF. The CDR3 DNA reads TGTGCCACCAGTGAGGAGGGTATTGCCTATGGCTACACCTTC.

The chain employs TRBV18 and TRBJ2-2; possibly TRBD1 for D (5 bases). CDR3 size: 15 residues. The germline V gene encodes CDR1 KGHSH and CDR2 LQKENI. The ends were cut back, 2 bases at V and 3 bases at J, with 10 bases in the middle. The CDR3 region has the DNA TGTGCCAGCTCACCAAGGCAGGGCGACACCGGGGAGCTGTTTTTT. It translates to CASSPRQGDTGELFF.

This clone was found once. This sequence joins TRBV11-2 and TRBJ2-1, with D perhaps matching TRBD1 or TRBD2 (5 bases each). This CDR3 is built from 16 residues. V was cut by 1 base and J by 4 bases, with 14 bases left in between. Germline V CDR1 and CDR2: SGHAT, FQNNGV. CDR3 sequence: CASSLVRDVAYNEQFF. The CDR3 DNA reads TGTGCCAGCAGCTTAGTTCGGGACGTCGCATACAATGAGCAGTTCTTC.

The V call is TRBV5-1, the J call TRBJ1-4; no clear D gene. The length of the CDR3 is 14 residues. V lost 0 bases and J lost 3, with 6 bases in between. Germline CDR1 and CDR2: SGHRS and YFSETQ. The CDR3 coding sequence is TGCGCCAGCAGCTTGGAGGGTTCTAATGAAAAACTGTTTTTT. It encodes CASSLEGSNEKLFF.

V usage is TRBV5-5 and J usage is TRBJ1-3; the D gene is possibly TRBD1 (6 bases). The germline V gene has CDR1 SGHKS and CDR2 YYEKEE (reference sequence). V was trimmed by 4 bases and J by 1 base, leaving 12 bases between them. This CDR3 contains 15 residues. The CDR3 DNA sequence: TGTGCCAGCAGCCATTGGACAGTTTCTGGAAACACCATATATTTT. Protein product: CASSHWTVSGNTIYF.

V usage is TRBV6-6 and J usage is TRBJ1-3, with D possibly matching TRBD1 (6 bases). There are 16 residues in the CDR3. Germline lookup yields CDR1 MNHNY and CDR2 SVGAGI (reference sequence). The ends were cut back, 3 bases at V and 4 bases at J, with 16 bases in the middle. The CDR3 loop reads CASSYPLGGSGNTIYF. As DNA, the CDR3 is TGTGCCAGCAGTTATCCCCTGGGGGGCTCCGGAAACACCATATATTTT.

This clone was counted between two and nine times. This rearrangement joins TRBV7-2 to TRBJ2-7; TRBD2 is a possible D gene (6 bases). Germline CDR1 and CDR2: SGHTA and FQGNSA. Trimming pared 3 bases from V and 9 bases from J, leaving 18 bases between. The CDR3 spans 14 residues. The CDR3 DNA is TGTGCCAGCAGCTTTAAGGGAGGCGCTACGGGGCAGTACTTC. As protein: CASSFKGGATGQYF.

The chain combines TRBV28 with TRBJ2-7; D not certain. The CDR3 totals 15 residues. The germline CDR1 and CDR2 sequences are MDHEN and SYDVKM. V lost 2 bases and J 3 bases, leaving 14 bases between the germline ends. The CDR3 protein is CASSLGLAVSYEQYF. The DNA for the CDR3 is TGTGCCAGCAGTTTAGGGTTGGCAGTGAGCTACGAGCAGTACTTC.

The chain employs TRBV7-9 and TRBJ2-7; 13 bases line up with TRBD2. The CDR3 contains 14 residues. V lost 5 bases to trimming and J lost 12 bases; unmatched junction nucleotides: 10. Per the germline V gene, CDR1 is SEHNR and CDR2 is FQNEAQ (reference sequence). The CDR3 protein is CASSETSGRPSRYF. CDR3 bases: TGTGCCAGCAGCGAGACTAGCGGGAGGCCCTCTCGGTACTTC.

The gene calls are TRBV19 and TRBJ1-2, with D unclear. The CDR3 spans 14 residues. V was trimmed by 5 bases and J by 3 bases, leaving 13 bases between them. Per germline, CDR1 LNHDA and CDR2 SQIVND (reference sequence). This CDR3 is CASSFFGRYYGYTF. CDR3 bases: TGTGCCAGTAGTTTCTTCGGACGCTACTATGGCTACACCTTC.

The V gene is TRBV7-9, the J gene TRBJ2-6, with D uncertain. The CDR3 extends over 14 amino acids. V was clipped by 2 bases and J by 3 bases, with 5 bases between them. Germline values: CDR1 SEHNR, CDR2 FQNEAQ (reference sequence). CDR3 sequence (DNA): TGTGCCAGCAGCTTAAAGGGTGGGGCCAACGTCCTGACTTTC. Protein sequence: CASSLKGGANVLTF.

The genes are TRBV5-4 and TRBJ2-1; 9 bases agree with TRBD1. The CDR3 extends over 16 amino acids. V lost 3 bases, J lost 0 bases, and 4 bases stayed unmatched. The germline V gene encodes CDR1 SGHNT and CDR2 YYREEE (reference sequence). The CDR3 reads CASSSGGQGSYNEQFF. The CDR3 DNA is TGTGCCAGCAGCTCTGGGGGACAGGGCTCCTACAATGAGCAGTTCTTC.

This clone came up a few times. The CDR3 is CASSLRGPYGYTF. CDR3 DNA sequence: TGTGCCAGCAGTTTAAGGGGTCCCTATGGCTACACCTTC. The genes are TRBV28 and TRBJ1-2, with D possibly being TRBD1 (5 bases). This CDR3 contains 13 residues. Germline V gene sequence: CDR1 MDHEN, CDR2 SYDVKM. Trimming stripped 2 bases from V and 4 bases from J, with 8 bases between.

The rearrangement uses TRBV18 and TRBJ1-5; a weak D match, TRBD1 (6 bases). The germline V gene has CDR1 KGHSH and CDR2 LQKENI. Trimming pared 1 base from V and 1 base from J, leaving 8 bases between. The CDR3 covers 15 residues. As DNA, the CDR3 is TGTGCCAGCTCACCACGGGGGCTCAGCAATCAGCCCCAGCATTTT. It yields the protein CASSPRGLSNQPQHF.

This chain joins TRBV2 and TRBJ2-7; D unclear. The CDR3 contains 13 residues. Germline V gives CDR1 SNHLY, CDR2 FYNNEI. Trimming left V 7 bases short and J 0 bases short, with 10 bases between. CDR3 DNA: TGTGCCAGCATTCAATTTGCCTCCTACGAGCAGTACTTC. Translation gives CASIQFASYEQYF.

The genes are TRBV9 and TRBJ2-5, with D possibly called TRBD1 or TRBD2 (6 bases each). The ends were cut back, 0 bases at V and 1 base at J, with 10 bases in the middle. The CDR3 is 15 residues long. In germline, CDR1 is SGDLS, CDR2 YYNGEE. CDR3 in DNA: TGTGCCAGCAGCGTAGGGGGGGCCCGCCAAGAGACCCAGTACTTC. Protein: CASSVGGARQETQYF. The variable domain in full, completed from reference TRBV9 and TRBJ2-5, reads DSGVTQTPKHLITATGQRVTLRCSPRSGDLSVYWYQQSLDQGLQFLIQYYNGEERAKGNILERFSAQQFPDLHSELNLSSLELGDSALYFCASSVGGARQETQYFGPGTRLLVL.

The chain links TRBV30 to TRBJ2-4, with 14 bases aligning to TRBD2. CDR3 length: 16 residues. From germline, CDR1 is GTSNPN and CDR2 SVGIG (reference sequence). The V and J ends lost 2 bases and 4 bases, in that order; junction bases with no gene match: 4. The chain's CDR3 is CAWSRLAGGTKNIQYF. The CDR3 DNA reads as TGTGCCTGGAGTAGACTAGCGGGAGGGACGAAAAACATTCAGTACTTC.